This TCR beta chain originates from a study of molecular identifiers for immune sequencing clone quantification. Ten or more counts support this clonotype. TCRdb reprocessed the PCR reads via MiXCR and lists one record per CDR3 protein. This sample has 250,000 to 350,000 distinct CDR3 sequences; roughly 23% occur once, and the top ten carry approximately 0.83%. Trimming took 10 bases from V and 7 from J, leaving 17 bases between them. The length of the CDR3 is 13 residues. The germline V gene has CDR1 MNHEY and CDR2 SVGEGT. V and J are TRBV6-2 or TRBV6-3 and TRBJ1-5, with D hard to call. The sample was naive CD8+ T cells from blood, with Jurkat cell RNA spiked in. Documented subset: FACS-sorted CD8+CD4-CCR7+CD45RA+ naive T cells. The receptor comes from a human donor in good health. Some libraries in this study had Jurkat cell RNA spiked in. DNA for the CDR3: TGTGCCACCTGGGGTGCCGGGAACCAGCCCCAGCATTTT. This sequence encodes CATWGAGNQPQHF.